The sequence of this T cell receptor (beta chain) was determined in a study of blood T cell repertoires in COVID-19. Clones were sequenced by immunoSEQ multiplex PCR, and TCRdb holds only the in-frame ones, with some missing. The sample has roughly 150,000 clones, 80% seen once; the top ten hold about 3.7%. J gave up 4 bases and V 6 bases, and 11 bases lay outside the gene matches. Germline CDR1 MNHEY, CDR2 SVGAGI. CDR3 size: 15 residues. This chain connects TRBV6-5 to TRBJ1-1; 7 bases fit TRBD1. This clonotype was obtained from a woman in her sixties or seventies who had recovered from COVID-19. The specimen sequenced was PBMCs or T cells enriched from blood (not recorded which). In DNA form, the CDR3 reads TGTGCCAGCAGAGGGGGGCGCCGACAGGGCACTGAAGCTTTCTTT. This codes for CASRGGRRQGTEAFF.